Listed below are T cell receptor beta chains from one sample, sequenced in a study of CD8+CD57+ T cells in acquired aplastic anemia. TCRdb passed the reads through MiXCR, listing each CDR3 protein once. The data show 100,000 to 150,000 distinct CDR3 sequences, with about 40% seen just once and about 2.7% held by the top ten. The specimen sequenced was sorted CD4+, CD8+, or CD8+CD57+ T cells (not recorded which) from PBMCs. The receptors derive from a human donor with aplastic anemia. Each CDR3 is given with its conserved first and last residue. D genes are given only for firm matches. Clone size is not always given. Where it is, it says once, few, many or a class for expanded clones.

j_gene	v_gene	d_gene	abundance	CDR3aa	CDR3nt
TRBJ2-7	TRBV29-1	-	few	CSVVSGEYSYEQYF	TGCAGCGTTGTGTCGGGCGAATACTCCTACGAGCAGTACTTC
TRBJ2-5	TRBV24-1	-	many	CATSGGTYQETQYF	TGTGCCACCTCAGGGGGGACCTACCAAGAGACCCAGTACTTC
TRBJ2-2	TRBV2	TRBD2	-	CASRRTSGSLTGELFF	TGTGCCAGCAGGCGGACTAGCGGGAGTCTCACCGGGGAGCTGTTTTTT
TRBJ1-1	TRBV29-1	TRBD1	-	CSVGRTGEEAFF	TGCAGCGTTGGAAGGACAGGGGAAGAAGCTTTCTTT
TRBJ1-3	TRBV7-9	TRBD1	once	CASRSTGDGDTIYF	TGTGCCAGCAGGTCGACAGGGGATGGAGACACCATATATTTT
TRBJ2-1	TRBV24-1	-	-	CATSDPHNEQFF	TGTGCCACCAGTGACCCTCACAATGAGCAGTTCTTC
TRBJ1-5	TRBV6-2/TRBV6-3	-	many	CASIHHPSGQPQHF	TGTGCCAGCATCCACCACCCGTCAGGCCAGCCCCAGCATTTT
TRBJ2-7	TRBV24-1	-	many	CATSAPGRTTPYEQYF	TGTGCCACCAGTGCCCCGGGACGGACGACCCCCTACGAGCAGTACTTC
TRBJ1-5	TRBV29-1	TRBD1	few	CSVGTGFNQPQHF	TGCAGCGTTGGGACAGGCTTCAATCAGCCCCAGCATTTT
TRBJ1-5	TRBV19	TRBD1	many	CASSMGKIRDRVNSNQPQHF	TGTGCCAGTAGTATGGGTAAAATCCGGGACAGGGTCAATAGCAATCAGCCCCAGCATTTT
TRBJ1-1	TRBV18	-	many	CASSPSGVGTEAFF	TGTGCCAGCTCACCTTCAGGCGTAGGCACTGAAGCTTTCTTT
TRBJ2-5	TRBV5-6	TRBD2	many	CASRLAGAQETQYF	TGTGCCAGCAGACTAGCGGGGGCCCAAGAGACCCAGTACTTC
TRBJ2-7	TRBV6-5	TRBD1	many	CASSYSTGATTYEQYF	TGTGCCAGCAGTTACTCGACAGGGGCCACAACCTACGAGCAGTACTTC
TRBJ1-1	TRBV24-1	-	-	CATSDHRGGTEAFF	TGTGCCACCAGTGATCACCGGGGAGGGACTGAAGCTTTCTTT
TRBJ1-2	TRBV7-2	TRBD1	once	CASSLDLMTGLTF	TGTGCCAGCAGCTTGGACCTAATGACAGGGCTGACCTTC
TRBJ1-1	TRBV2	TRBD1	-	CASSEEQGSTEAFF	TGTGCCAGCAGTGAAGAACAGGGGAGCACTGAAGCTTTCTTT
TRBJ2-1	TRBV29-1	-	-	CSGTPSYNEQFF	TGCAGCGGGACTCCCTCCTACAATGAGCAGTTCTTC
TRBJ2-2	TRBV24-1	-	-	CATSLTGTGELFF	TGTGCCACCAGCCTTACTGGTACCGGGGAGCTGTTTTTT
TRBJ2-2	TRBV19	TRBD2	-	CASSRLAGATGELFF	TGTGCCAGTAGTCGACTAGCGGGAGCTACCGGGGAGCTGTTTTTT
TRBJ2-1	TRBV2	-	few	CASNEQFF	TGTGCCAGCAATGAGCAGTTCTTC
TRBJ2-7	TRBV15	-	-	CATARGREQYF	TGTGCCACGGCGCGGGGGCGCGAGCAGTACTTC
TRBJ2-5	TRBV10-1	-	many	CASSESPWGTETQYF	TGCGCCAGCAGTGAGTCTCCTTGGGGGACGGAGACCCAGTACTTC